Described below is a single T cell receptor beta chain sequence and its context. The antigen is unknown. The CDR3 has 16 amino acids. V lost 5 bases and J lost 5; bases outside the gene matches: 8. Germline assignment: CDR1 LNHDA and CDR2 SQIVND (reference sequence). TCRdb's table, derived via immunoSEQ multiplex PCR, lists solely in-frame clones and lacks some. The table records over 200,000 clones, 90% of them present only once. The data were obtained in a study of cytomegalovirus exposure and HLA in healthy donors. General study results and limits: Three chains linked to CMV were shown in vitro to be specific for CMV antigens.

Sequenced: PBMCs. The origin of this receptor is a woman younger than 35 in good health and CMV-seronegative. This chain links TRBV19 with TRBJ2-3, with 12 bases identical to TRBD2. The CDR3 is CASSVQLAGGEDTQYF. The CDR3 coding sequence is TGTGCCAGTAGTGTCCAACTAGCGGGGGGCGAAGATACGCAGTATTTT.